A single sample gave rise to the 24 T cell receptor beta chains below, sequenced in a study of shared T cell receptors in the human thymus. Produced via immunoSEQ multiplex PCR; TCRdb's table is partial and in-frame only. The sample has approximately 490,000 clones, 70% to 80% seen once. The sample also formed part of further work on human thymus T cells.

The sequenced material came from thymocytes. Every receptor here comes from a boy under two years old with a congenital heart defect.

J is TRBJ1-2 and V is TRBV29-1, with D perhaps TRBD1 (6 bases). V gave up 0 bases and J gave up 3 bases, with 14 bases separating them. The germline V gene has CDR1 SQVTM and CDR2 ANQGSEA. The CDR3 runs 15 residues. In DNA, the CDR3 is TGCAGCGTTGAAGATCGTCCAGGGGACCACTATGGCTACACCTTC. Protein: CSVEDRPGDHYGYTF. The full variable domain, with the rest looked up from reference TRBV29-1 and TRBJ1-2, is SAVISQKPSRDICQRGTSLTIQCQVDSQVTMMFWYRQQPGQSLTLIATANQGSEATYESGFVIDKFPISRPNLTFSTLTVSNMSPEDSSIYLCSVEDRPGDHYGYTFGSGTRLTVV.

The gene calls are TRBV5-4 and TRBJ2-3, with 7 bases that match TRBD2. Per germline, CDR1 SGHNT and CDR2 YYREEE (reference sequence). V dropped 2 bases and J dropped 2; count of bases not matched to a gene: 8. This CDR3 spans 16 amino acids. The CDR3 loop reads CASSFSRLADTDTQYF. The CDR3 region has the DNA TGTGCCAGCAGCTTCTCTCGGCTAGCGGACACAGATACGCAGTATTTT.

The chain links TRBV28 to TRBJ2-1, with 9 bases that match TRBD2. The germline V gene encodes CDR1 MDHEN and CDR2 SYDVKM. The ends lost 5 bases at V and 7 bases at J; junction bases unmatched: 12. The CDR3 length is 16 residues. The CDR3, as DNA: TGTGCCAGCAGTCCGACCCGAGCGGGAGGTAATAATGAGCAGTTCTTC. It encodes CASSPTRAGGNNEQFF.

The chain uses TRBV5-4 and TRBJ2-7; TRBD2 agrees at 13 bases. The CDR3 contains 16 residues. The ends lost 4 bases at V and 0 bases at J; junction bases unmatched: 4. CDR1 is SGHNT and CDR2 is YYREEE in the germline V gene (reference sequence). CDR3 nucleotides: TGTGCCAGCAGCCCCGGGACTAGCGGGACCTCCTACGAGCAGTACTTC. Translating gives CASSPGTSGTSYEQYF. The full variable domain, rest sourced from reference TRBV5-4 and TRBJ2-7, is ETGVTQSPTHLIKTRGQQVTLRCSSQSGHNTVSWYQQALGQGPQFIFQYYREEENGRGNFPPRFSGLQFPNYSSELNVNALELDDSALYLCASSPGTSGTSYEQYFGPGTRLTVT.

The chain joins TRBV7-7 to TRBJ2-7; TRBD1 matches at 11 bases. Losses at the gene ends were 5 bases for V and 0 bases for J; bases not matched to a gene: 3. This CDR3 region has 15 residues. Per the germline V gene, CDR1 is SSHAT and CDR2 is FNYEAQ (reference sequence). CDR3 sequence: CASSPGQGASYEQYF. In DNA form, the CDR3 reads TGTGCCAGCAGCCCAGGACAGGGGGCCTCCTACGAGCAGTACTTC.

The V gene is TRBV25-1, the J gene TRBJ2-7, with D possibly matching TRBD2 (6 bases). CDR1 MGHDK and CDR2 SYGVNS come from the germline V gene. The CDR3 is 18 residues long. V shed 6 bases and J shed 5 bases, with 29 bases lying between them. CDR3 protein: CASRFRTGSVVPGDEQYF. CDR3 nucleotides: TGTGCCAGCAGATTTCGGACCGGGTCGGTGGTGCCGGGGGACGAGCAGTACTTC.

This clone was picked up a small number of times. This sequence joins TRBV4-1 and TRBJ2-1; TRBD2 is a possible D gene (6 bases). V was cut by 5 bases and J by 8 bases, with 13 bases left in between. Germline loops: CDR1 MGHRA, CDR2 YSYEKL. This CDR3 comprises 13 residues. The CDR3 nucleotides read TGCGCCAGCAGCGAGACGCGGGATGATGAGCAGTTCTTC. Its protein product is CASSETRDDEQFF.

About this clone itself: Different DNA sequences within this sample yield the same CDR3. The CDR3 loop reads CASSQDRGHEQFF. The CDR3 DNA is TGTGCCAGCAGCCAAGATCGGGGTCATGAGCAGTTCTTC. The rearrangement links TRBV14 to TRBJ2-1; D possibly corresponds to TRBD2 (5 bases). Germline V CDR1 and CDR2: SGHDN, FVKESK. The CDR3 contains 13 residues. Trimming stripped 0 bases from V and 8 bases from J, with 8 bases between. Supplemented by reference TRBV14 and TRBJ2-1, the full variable domain reads EAGVTQFPSHSVIEKGQTVTLRCDPISGHDNLYWYRRVMGKEIKFLLHFVKESKQDESGMPNNRFLAERTGGTYSTLKVQPAELEDSGVYFCASSQDRGHEQFFGPGTRLTVL.

The V gene is TRBV6-1, the J gene TRBJ2-7, with TRBD1 identical over 10 bases. The CDR3 has 20 amino acids. J was trimmed by 2 bases and V by 1 base; bases with no gene match: 17. Germline CDR1 MNHNS, CDR2 SASEGT. In DNA form, the CDR3 reads TGTGCCAGCAGTGAAGAAGGAGGGCCGACCGGGACAGGGGTAGCCTACGAGCAGTACTTC. Translating gives CASSEEGGPTGTGVAYEQYF.

J is TRBJ1-1 and V is TRBV2; D call uncertain. The CDR3 length is 10 residues. CDR1 SNHLY and CDR2 FYNNEI come from the germline V gene. V shed 8 bases and J shed 8 bases, with 9 bases lying between them. The CDR3 is CASGGREAFF. CDR3 nucleotides: TGTGCCAGCGGTGGCAGAGAAGCTTTCTTT. Combining the CDR3 with reference TRBV2 and TRBJ1-1 gives the whole variable domain EPEVTQTPSHQVTQMGQEVILRCVPISNHLYFYWYRQILGQKVEFLVSFYNNEISEKSEIFDDQFSVERPDGSNFTLKIRSTKLEDSAMYFCASGGREAFFGQGTRLTVV.

The chain links TRBV10-1 to TRBJ2-1; 8 bases line up with TRBD1. This CDR3 is built from 17 residues. V gave up 4 bases and J gave up 5 bases; unmatched junction bases: 13. Germline V gives CDR1 WNHNN, CDR2 SYGVQD (reference sequence). The CDR3 reads CASSAGRFRGRDNEQFF. As DNA, the CDR3 is TGCGCCAGCAGTGCGGGGAGGTTCAGGGGGCGCGACAATGAGCAGTTCTTC.

The chain is built from TRBV11-2 and TRBJ2-2; D gene uncertain. Germline V gives CDR1 SGHAT, CDR2 FQNNGV. V dropped 8 bases and J dropped 4 bases, with 14 bases sitting between them. The CDR3 runs 14 residues. CDR3 in amino acids: CASYPGQATGELFF. CDR3 coding DNA: TGTGCCAGCTACCCAGGTCAGGCCACCGGGGAGCTGTTTTTT.

The DNA of the CDR3 is TGTGCCAGCAGCTTAGGCTTGAGGACAGGCCTTTCAGGGGAGCAGTACTTC. Translating it yields CASSLGLRTGLSGEQYF. The chain employs TRBV7-9 and TRBJ2-7; 7 bases line up with TRBD1. The CDR3 loop spans 17 amino acids. The germline gives CDR1 SEHNR, CDR2 FQNEAQ (reference sequence). The V gene end was trimmed by 1 base and the J gene end by 7 bases; junction bases not matched to a gene: 16. The variable domain in full, with the rest retrieved from reference TRBV7-9 and TRBJ2-7, is DTGVSQNPRHKITKRGQNVTFRCDPISEHNRLYWYRQTLGQGPEFLTYFQNEAQLEKSRLLSDRFSAERPKGSFSTLEIQRTEQGDSAMYLCASSLGLRTGLSGEQYFGPGTRLTVT.

The chain employs TRBV21-1 and TRBJ2-3; the D call TRBD2 from the table was never checked on the DNA. TRBV21-1 is annotated as a pseudogene. The CDR3 extends over 18 amino acids. DNA of the CDR3: TGTGCCAGCAGCAAAAACACCCGACTAGCGGGAGACTGCGATACGCAGTATTTT. Its translation is CASSKNTRLAGDCDTQYF.

The CDR3 protein is CASSLPQVQETQYF. CDR3 bases: TGTGCCAGCAGCTTACCTCAGGTCCAAGAGACCCAGTACTTC. The chain employs TRBV7-9 and TRBJ2-5; no clear D gene. Germline-derived CDR1 and CDR2 are SEHNR and FQNEAQ (reference sequence). The CDR3 runs 14 residues. Trimming removed 2 bases from V and 1 base from J, with 8 bases in between. The full variable domain, in which reference TRBV7-9 and TRBJ2-5 provide the parts outside the CDR3, is DTGVSQNPRHKITKRGQNVTFRCDPISEHNRLYWYRQTLGQGPEFLTYFQNEAQLEKSRLLSDRFSAERPKGSFSTLEIQRTEQGDSAMYLCASSLPQVQETQYFGPGTRLLVL.

This clone turned up a few times. The chain is built from TRBV19 and TRBJ1-1; D unresolved. The CDR3 is made up of 11 amino acids. V lost 10 bases and J 8 bases, leaving 14 bases between the germline ends. Germline lookup yields CDR1 LNHDA and CDR2 SQIVND (reference sequence). CDR3 nucleotides: TGTGCCATCTATTTCGAAACCGAAGCTTTCTTT. Amino acid sequence: CAIYFETEAFF.

CDR3: CATNREDTIYF. The DNA for the CDR3 is TGTGCCACCAACCGTGAGGACACCATATATTTT. V and J are TRBV7-9 and TRBJ1-3; D is ambiguous. CDR3 length: 11 residues. V was shortened by 10 bases and J by 8 bases, with 12 bases between the two germline ends. The germline V gene encodes CDR1 SEHNR and CDR2 FQNEAQ (reference sequence).

This clone turned up a few times. The chain employs TRBV7-9 and TRBJ2-3, with D tentatively TRBD2 (5 bases). Germline CDR1 SEHNR, CDR2 FQNEAQ (reference sequence). This CDR3 contains 17 residues. V lost 1 base and J 2 bases, leaving 16 bases between the germline ends. The CDR3 region is CASSLERAGVATDTQYF. The DNA for the CDR3 is TGTGCCAGCAGCTTAGAGAGGGCTGGGGTGGCCACAGATACGCAGTATTTT.

This clone was seen a few times. The J gene is TRBJ2-7, the V gene TRBV27, with 8 bases matching TRBD1. V was pared by 7 bases and J by 4 bases, with 12 bases of the junction left unmatched. Looked up from germline, CDR1 is MNHEY and CDR2 is SMNVEV (reference sequence). There are 15 residues in the CDR3. The CDR3, as DNA: TGTGCCAGCAAAGTCGGCGGACAGGGTAGTTACGAGCAGTACTTC. Amino acid sequence: CASKVGGQGSYEQYF.

The rearrangement links TRBV9 to TRBJ2-2; D remains unclear. Trimming took off 0 bases at V and 0 bases at J, with 9 bases between the two ends. This CDR3 comprises 16 residues. The V gene's germline CDR1 is SGDLS and CDR2 YYNGEE. CDR3 coding DNA: TGTGCCAGCAGCGTAGGTCAGGTTACGAACACCGGGGAGCTGTTTTTT. It codes for CASSVGQVTNTGELFF.

This clone was picked up one time. The chain combines TRBV6-1 with TRBJ2-7, with 7 bases fitting TRBD1. V lost 8 bases to trimming and J lost 3 bases; unmatched junction nucleotides: 7. Germline loops: CDR1 MNHNS, CDR2 SASEGT. This CDR3 contains 13 residues. CDR3 loop: CASFRDRDYEQYF. CDR3 DNA sequence: TGTGCCAGCTTCCGTGACAGGGACTACGAGCAGTACTTC.

The chain carries TRBV30 and TRBJ2-1, with 9 bases matching TRBD2. The CDR3 is made up of 14 amino acids. Unmatched junction bases numbered 9, after V lost 4 bases and J lost 8 bases. Germline V gene sequence: CDR1 GTSNPN, CDR2 SVGIG (reference sequence). The CDR3 bases are TGTGCCTGGACTGCGGCGGGAGGGCCCTATGAGCAGTTCTTC. Its protein product is CAWTAAGGPYEQFF.

The CDR3 bases are TGTGCCAGCAGCAAACACCGGGACAGGGGAACAGATACGCAGTATTTT. The encoded protein is CASSKHRDRGTDTQYF. This chain joins TRBV11-2 and TRBJ2-3, with 10 nucleotides matching TRBD1. This CDR3 is built from 16 residues. The germline V gene encodes CDR1 SGHAT and CDR2 FQNNGV. Losses at the gene ends were 5 bases for V and 3 bases for J; bases not matched to a gene: 8.

CDR3 sequence: CASSLDRDQPQHF. The CDR3 coding sequence is TGTGCCAGCAGCTTGGACAGGGATCAGCCCCAGCATTTT. The chain links TRBV7-9 to TRBJ1-5; 8 nucleotides agree with TRBD1. V gave up 3 bases and J gave up 5 bases; unmatched junction bases: 0. The CDR3 length is 13 residues. CDR1 and CDR2 from the germline V gene are SEHNR and FQNEAQ (reference sequence).